This is a list of T cell receptor beta chains from one sample in a study of shared clonotypes between healthy human individuals. Data came from immunoSEQ multiplex PCR; TCRdb stores just in-frame clones and leaves some out. The sample consists of roughly 2.2 million clones, around 92% of them appearing once. Sequences were obtained from naive CD4+ T cells from PBMCs. The receptors were sampled from a man between 18 and 35 years old in good health. Some clones in this sample may be carry-over from other donors' samples. CDR3s include the opening cysteine and the closing phenylalanine or tryptophan. The D gene is left open where the match is weak. For some rows the clone size is stated as once, few or many, or as a class when expanded; others skip it.

d_call	clone_size	v_call	j_call	cdr3_aa	cdr3_nt
TRBD2	.	TRBV7-2	TRBJ2-3	CASSDVAGGDTQYF	TGTGCCAGCAGCGATGTAGCGGGGGGGGATACGCAGTATTTT
.	.	TRBV19	TRBJ1-5	CASDRRSSSQPQHF	TGTGCCAGTGACAGAAGGTCTTCCTCTCAGCCCCAGCATTTT
.	.	TRBV15	TRBJ1-4	CATSRDRRSDEKLFF	TGTGCCACCAGCAGAGACCGGCGGTCAGATGAAAAACTGTTTTTT
TRBD1	.	TRBV5-1	TRBJ1-4	CASSLADRGGEKLFF	TGCGCCAGCAGCTTGGCGGACAGGGGAGGAGAAAAACTGTTTTTT
TRBD1	.	TRBV5-1	TRBJ2-7	CASSRQGSYEQYF	TGCGCCAGCAGCCGACAGGGCTCCTACGAGCAGTACTTC
TRBD2	.	TRBV11-3	TRBJ2-3	CASTASGRRTDTQYF	TGTGCCAGCACGGCTAGCGGGAGACGAACAGATACGCAGTATTTT
.	.	TRBV4-1	TRBJ1-2	CASSQPDTYGYTF	TGCGCCAGCAGCCAACCGGACACCTATGGCTACACCTTC
TRBD1	.	TRBV9	TRBJ1-3	CASSVGTGNSGNTIYF	TGTGCCAGCAGCGTAGGGACAGGAAACTCTGGAAACACCATATATTTT
.	.	TRBV18	TRBJ1-3	CASSPNWGTSGNTIYF	TGTGCCAGCTCACCAAATTGGGGCACCTCTGGAAACACCATATATTTT
.	once	TRBV10-3	TRBJ1-4	CAIGRQDLREKLFF	TGTGCCATCGGCCGACAGGACCTTCGTGAAAAACTGTTTTTT
TRBD2	.	TRBV5-1	TRBJ2-5	CASSFIVSGRAKGETQYF	TGCGCCAGCAGCTTTATAGTCAGCGGGAGGGCCAAGGGGGAGACCCAGTACTTC
.	.	TRBV5-1	TRBJ2-1	CASSLELPYLFF	TGCGCCAGCAGCTTGGAGTTACCATATCTGTTCTTC
.	.	TRBV7-3	TRBJ2-3	CASSLVGGVTDTQYF	TGTGCCAGCAGCTTAGTAGGGGGAGTGACAGATACGCAGTATTTT
.	.	TRBV5-8	TRBJ2-5	CASSSLAQETQYF	TGTGCCAGCAGCTCACTAGCACAAGAGACCCAGTACTTC
.	.	TRBV7-8	TRBJ1-3	CASSLVAQGRNTIYF	TGTGCCAGCAGCTTAGTAGCCCAGGGGAGAAACACCATATATTTT
.	.	TRBV2	TRBJ1-6	CASSADGFGAPLHF	TGTGCCAGCAGTGCGGACGGCTTTGGGGCACCCCTCCACTTT
.	.	TRBV2	TRBJ1-3	CASSPLLQGPTIYF	TGTGCCAGCAGCCCACTTTTACAGGGTCCGACCATATATTTT
TRBD2	.	TRBV15	TRBJ2-3	CATSWGGENTDTQYF	TGTGCCACCTCCTGGGGGGGGGAAAACACAGATACGCAGTATTTT
TRBD2	.	TRBV7-2	TRBJ2-7	CASSLAWGWASGRESYEQYF	TGTGCCAGCAGCTTAGCTTGGGGGTGGGCTAGCGGAAGGGAGAGTTACGAGCAGTACTTC
.	.	TRBV4-2	TRBJ2-6	CASSHPPGANVLTF	TGTGCCAGCAGCCACCCTCCAGGGGCCAACGTCCTGACTTTC
TRBD1	once	TRBV5-6	TRBJ2-7	CASSLGQGVGEQYF	TGTGCCAGCAGCTTAGGACAGGGGGTTGGGGAGCAGTACTTC
.	.	TRBV6-1	TRBJ2-5	CASTGIPKETQYF	TGTGCCAGCACGGGAATACCAAAAGAGACCCAGTACTTC
.	.	TRBV23-1	TRBJ1-3	CASSQWGGRSGNTIYF	TGCGCCAGCAGTCAATGGGGGGGCCGCTCTGGAAACACCATATATTTT
.	.	TRBV30	TRBJ1-3	CAWQVISGNTIYF	TGTGCCTGGCAGGTTATCTCTGGAAACACCATATATTTT
.	.	TRBV5-1	TRBJ2-5	CASSLRQTQETQYF	TGCGCCAGCAGCTTGAGACAGACCCAAGAGACCCAGTACTTC
.	.	TRBV5-1	TRBJ2-1	CASSLVPDGEQFF	TGCGCCAGCAGCTTGGTTCCAGACGGTGAGCAGTTCTTC
TRBD1	.	TRBV7-8	TRBJ1-4	CASSLRDRARRTEKLFF	TGTGCCAGCAGCCTCCGGGACAGGGCACGCCGAACCGAAAAACTGTTTTTT
.	.	TRBV5-6	TRBJ2-1	CASSPLPGVYNEQFF	TGTGCCAGCAGCCCTTTGCCGGGAGTCTACAATGAGCAGTTCTTC
.	.	TRBV4-2	TRBJ1-6	CASSQDRNSPLHF	TGTGCCAGCAGCCAAGACAGAAATTCACCCCTCCACTTT
.	.	TRBV7-2	TRBJ1-4	CASSLGGANEKLFF	TGTGCCAGCAGCTTAGGGGGAGCTAATGAAAAACTGTTTTTT
.	.	TRBV28	TRBJ2-3	CASSLTGGADTQYF	TGTGCCAGCAGTTTAACCGGGGGCGCAGATACGCAGTATTTT
.	.	TRBV5-6	TRBJ1-4	CASSLGRGNEKLFF	TGTGCCAGCAGCTTGGGGAGAGGAAATGAAAAACTGTTTTTT
.	.	TRBV2	TRBJ2-1	CASKWASSANNEQFF	TGTGCCAGCAAATGGGCGTCTAGCGCCAACAATGAGCAGTTCTTC
.	.	TRBV7-2	TRBJ2-3	CASRVPGLGSTDTQYF	TGTGCCAGCAGGGTTCCGGGACTGGGGTCCACAGATACGCAGTATTTT
TRBD1	once	TRBV7-9	TRBJ1-1	CASSRGQGNTEAFF	TGTGCCAGCAGCCGCGGACAGGGGAACACTGAAGCTTTCTTT
.	.	TRBV19	TRBJ1-5	CASRPLDTYNQPQHF	TGTGCCAGTAGGCCTTTGGACACTTACAATCAGCCCCAGCATTTT
.	once	TRBV6-5	TRBJ2-7	CASSYDPGSSYEQYF	TGTGCCAGCAGTTACGACCCCGGGAGCAGCTACGAGCAGTACTTC
.	.	TRBV7-2	TRBJ2-7	CASSPRKVGPGGEQYF	TGTGCCAGCAGCCCCAGGAAAGTGGGCCCTGGAGGCGAGCAGTACTTC
.	.	TRBV30	TRBJ2-7	CAWRSSRYEQYF	TGTGCCTGGAGATCTTCCCGCTACGAGCAGTACTTC
.	.	TRBV7-2	TRBJ1-1	CASSLEGRPHRAFF	TGTGCCAGCAGCTTAGAGGGCAGACCCCACCGAGCTTTCTTT
TRBD2	.	TRBV6-1	TRBJ2-7	CASSAHERGYEQYF	TGTGCCAGCAGTGCCCACGAGCGGGGATACGAGCAGTACTTC
.	.	TRBV4-2	TRBJ2-7	CASSERRVNYEQYF	TGTGCCAGCAGCGAGCGGAGGGTTAACTACGAGCAGTACTTC
.	.	TRBV28	TRBJ2-7	CASRSFGTRSYEQYF	TGTGCCAGCAGATCCTTTGGGACCCGAAGTTACGAGCAGTACTTC
TRBD1	.	TRBV6-1	TRBJ1-2	CASSPGTGGYGYTF	TGTGCCAGCAGCCCAGGGACAGGGGGCTATGGCTACACCTTC
.	.	TRBV7-6	TRBJ2-1	CASSLGGVTYNEQFF	TGTGCCAGCAGCCTCGGTGGGGTCACCTACAATGAGCAGTTCTTC
.	.	TRBV14	TRBJ2-3	CASSFSTDTQYF	TGTGCCAGCAGCTTCAGCACAGATACGCAGTATTTT